What follows describes a single TCR beta chain. J lost 3 bases, V lost 5 bases, and 17 bases had no gene match. This CDR3 has 18 amino acids. Germline CDR1 reads SGHDN; CDR2 reads FVKESK. The table came from immunoSEQ multiplex PCR; TCRdb's copy has only in-frame clones and leaves some out. The table shows 30,000 to 40,000 clones, with approximately 78% occurring only once. These data come from a study of T cells in tumors after PD-1 blockade. The sequenced sample was PBMCs, obtained before anti-PD-1 treatment. This clonotype was sampled from a human donor with basal cell carcinoma. The V gene is TRBV14, the J gene TRBJ2-5; 8 nucleotides align to TRBD2. This CDR3 reads CASSSVAGGLALEETQYF. In DNA form, the CDR3 reads TGTGCCAGCAGCTCCGTTGCGGGAGGACTCGCCCTCGAAGAGACCCAGTACTTC.